These 8 T cell receptor beta chains came from one sample sequenced in a study of T cells in Graves' hyperthyroidism and ophthalmopathy. TCR beta CDR3 region amplification was performed from RNA transcripts. The HTBI primer set drove a first-round RT-PCR of the TCR CDR3. TCRdb fed the multiplex PCR reads into MiXCR, producing one record per CDR3 protein. The table shows 600,000 or so distinct CDR3 sequences, with about half occurring only once. Input material: peripheral blood or thyroid tissue (not recorded which). The receptor source for this set is a woman in her late teens or twenties with Graves' hyperthyroidism.

In its sample, this clonotype was seen a few times. The V call is TRBV7-9, the J call TRBJ1-1; D ambiguous. The V end lost 5 bases, the J end lost 0 bases, and 13 bases lay between the germline ends. The CDR3 is made up of 15 amino acids. The germline gives CDR1 SEHNR, CDR2 FQNEAQ (reference sequence). The CDR3 DNA is TGTGCCAGCAGCGGAACCGTTCGCATGAACACTGAAGCTTTCTTT. Protein product: CASSGTVRMNTEAFF.

The rearrangement uses TRBV15 and TRBJ2-7; possibly TRBD1 for D (5 bases). Germline V gives CDR1 LNHNV, CDR2 YYDKDF (reference sequence). The CDR3 length is 16 residues. Trimming took off 0 bases at V and 1 base at J, with 13 bases between the two ends. The CDR3 sequence: CATSRETARASYEQYF. In nucleotides, the CDR3 is TGTGCCACCAGCAGAGAGACCGCCAGGGCATCCTACGAGCAGTACTTC.

This chain connects TRBV7-9 to TRBJ2-5; a weak D match, TRBD1 (6 bases). The germline V gene has CDR1 SEHNR and CDR2 FQNEAQ (reference sequence). Trimming left V 6 bases short and J 3 bases short, with 11 bases between. CDR3 size: 13 residues. For the CDR3, the DNA is TGTGCCAGCAGATGGACAGATGAAGAGACCCAGTACTTC. Protein product: CASRWTDEETQYF.

The rearrangement uses TRBV5-1 and TRBJ2-2, with TRBD1 identical over 8 bases. Unmatched junction bases numbered 9, after V lost 8 bases and J lost 3 bases. Germline loops: CDR1 SGHRS, CDR2 YFSETQ. This CDR3 is 15 amino acids long. The CDR3 DNA reads TGCGCCAGTACTCCCCCGACAGGGGACACCGGGGAGCTGTTTTTT. This translates into CASTPPTGDTGELFF.

This clonotype was seen only a few times. The chain has TRBV7-3 and TRBJ2-7; 11 bases match TRBD2. J gave up 3 bases and V 5 bases, and 6 bases lay outside the gene matches. Germline-derived CDR1 and CDR2 are SGHTA and FQGTGA. This CDR3 is 15 amino acids long. The CDR3 protein is CASSPLAGVGYEQYF. The CDR3 DNA sequence: TGTGCCAGCAGCCCACTAGCGGGAGTGGGCTACGAGCAGTACTTC.

The V and J genes are TRBV13 and TRBJ2-2; 11 positions match TRBD2. The CDR3 consists of 17 residues. With V trimmed by 5 bases and J by 4 bases, 9 bases remained unmatched. Germline values: CDR1 PRHDT, CDR2 FYEKMQ (reference sequence). CDR3 sequence reads: CASSVEGTSGATGELFF. Written as DNA, the CDR3 is TGTGCCAGCAGCGTTGAAGGGACTAGCGGAGCCACCGGGGAGCTGTTTTTT.

There are many counts of this clonotype. The J gene is TRBJ1-5, the V gene TRBV20-1; D is uncertain. Trimming stripped 6 bases from V and 4 bases from J, with 13 bases between. CDR1 and CDR2 (germline): DFQATT, SNEGSKA (reference sequence). The CDR3 contains 13 residues. This chain's CDR3 is CSAAAGQNQPQHF. The CDR3 DNA reads TGCAGTGCCGCGGCGGGCCAGAATCAGCCCCAGCATTTT.

There are a few counts of this clonotype. The junction departs from the called germline gene at one end, perhaps through a read error. The chain employs TRBV24-1 and TRBJ2-7; 7 nucleotides align to TRBD1. There are 15 residues in the CDR3. From germline, CDR1 is KGHDR and CDR2 SFDVKD. The CDR3 DNA reads as TGTGCCAGCAGTGATTTCGGGACAGCGATCCACGAGCAGTACTTC. As protein: CASSDFGTAIHEQYF.